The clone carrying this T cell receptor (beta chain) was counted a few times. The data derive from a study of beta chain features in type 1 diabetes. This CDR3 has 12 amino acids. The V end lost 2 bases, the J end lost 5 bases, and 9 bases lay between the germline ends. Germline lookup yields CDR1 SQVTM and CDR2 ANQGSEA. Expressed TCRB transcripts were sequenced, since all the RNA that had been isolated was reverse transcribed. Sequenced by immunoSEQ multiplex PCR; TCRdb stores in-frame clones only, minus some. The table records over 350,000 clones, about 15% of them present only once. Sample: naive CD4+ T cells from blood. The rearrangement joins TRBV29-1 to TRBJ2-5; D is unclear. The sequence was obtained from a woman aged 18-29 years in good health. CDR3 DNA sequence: TGCAGCGTTGAAAATACTGGTGAGACCCAGTACTTC. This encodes CSVENTGETQYF. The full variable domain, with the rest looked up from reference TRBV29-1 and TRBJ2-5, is SAVISQKPSRDICQRGTSLTIQCQVDSQVTMMFWYRQQPGQSLTLIATANQGSEATYESGFVIDKFPISRPNLTFSTLTVSNMSPEDSSIYLCSVENTGETQYFGPGTRLLVL.